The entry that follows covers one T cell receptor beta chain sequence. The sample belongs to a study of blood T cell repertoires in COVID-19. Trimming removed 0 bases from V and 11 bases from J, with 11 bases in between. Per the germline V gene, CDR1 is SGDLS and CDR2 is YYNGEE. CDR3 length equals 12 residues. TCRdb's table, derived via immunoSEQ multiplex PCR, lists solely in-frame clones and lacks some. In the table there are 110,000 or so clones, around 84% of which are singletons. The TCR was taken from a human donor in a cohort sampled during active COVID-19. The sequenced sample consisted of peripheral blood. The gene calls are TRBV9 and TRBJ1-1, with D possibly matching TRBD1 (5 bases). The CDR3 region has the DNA TGTGCCAGCAGCGTAGTGGGCAGGGCGGCTTTCTTT. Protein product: CASSVVGRAAFF.